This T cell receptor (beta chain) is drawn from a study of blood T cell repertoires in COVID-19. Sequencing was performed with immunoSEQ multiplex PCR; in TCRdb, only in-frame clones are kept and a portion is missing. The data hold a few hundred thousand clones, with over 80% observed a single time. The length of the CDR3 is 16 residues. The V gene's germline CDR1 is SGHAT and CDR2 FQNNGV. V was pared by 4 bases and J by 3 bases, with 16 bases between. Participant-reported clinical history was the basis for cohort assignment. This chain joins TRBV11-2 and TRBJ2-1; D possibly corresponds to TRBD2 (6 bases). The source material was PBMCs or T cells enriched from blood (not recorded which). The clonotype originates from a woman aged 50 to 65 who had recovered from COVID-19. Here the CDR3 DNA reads TGTGCCAGCAGCTCTAGACTAGGCCCTCACTACAATGAGCAGTTCTTC. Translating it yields CASSSRLGPHYNEQFF. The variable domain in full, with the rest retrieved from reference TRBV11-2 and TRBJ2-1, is EAGVAQSPRYKIIEKRQSVAFWCNPISGHATLYWYQQILGQGPKLLIQFQNNGVVDDSQLPKDRFSAERLKGVDSTLKIQPAKLEDSAVYLCASSSRLGPHYNEQFFGPGTRLTVL.